A single sample is the source of the 5 T cell receptor beta chains below, sequenced in a study of blood T cell repertoires in COVID-19. Data came from immunoSEQ multiplex PCR; TCRdb stores just in-frame clones and leaves some out. The sample consists of roughly 250,000 clones, about nine tenths of them appearing once. The source material was PBMCs or T cells enriched from blood (not recorded which). These TCRs come from a woman aged 30 to 39 with acute COVID-19.

About this clone itself: This same CDR3 is encoded by further DNA sequences in the sample. In DNA form, the CDR3 reads TGTGCCAGCAGGCCAACAGAGAACACTGAAGCTTTCTTT. Protein product: CASRPTENTEAFF. J is TRBJ1-1 and V is TRBV7-9; unclear D gene. Germline V lookup: CDR1 SEHNR, CDR2 FQNEAQ (reference sequence). V lost 6 bases, J lost 1 base, and 9 bases lay in between. CDR3 length: 13 residues.

The chain is built from TRBV19 and TRBJ2-3, with D possibly being TRBD2 (6 bases). Trimming took 5 bases from V and 5 from J, leaving 17 bases between them. The CDR3 runs 15 residues. In germline, CDR1 is LNHDA, CDR2 SQIVND (reference sequence). CDR3 sequence (DNA): TGTGCCAGTAGTGAGGGACTTCAACACCTAGATACGCAGTATTTT. It encodes CASSEGLQHLDTQYF.

The chain is built from TRBV28 and TRBJ2-2; perhaps TRBD2 as D (7 bases). The CDR3 extends over 12 amino acids. V lost 9 bases and J 6 bases, leaving 11 bases between the germline ends. Germline V lookup: CDR1 MDHEN, CDR2 SYDVKM. The chain's CDR3 is CASRGGPGELFF. CDR3 nucleotide sequence: TGTGCCAGTAGGGGGGGGCCCGGGGAGCTGTTTTTT.

This rearrangement joins TRBV4-1 to TRBJ2-1; TRBD1 might be the D (5 bases). V gave up 10 bases and J gave up 0 bases, with 19 bases separating them. In germline, CDR1 is MGHRA, CDR2 YSYEKL. CDR3 length: 16 residues. The CDR3 DNA reads as TGCGCCACCAAACAAGGGGTCTTCAGCTCCTACAATGAGCAGTTCTTC. This encodes CATKQGVFSSYNEQFF.

V and J are TRBV28 and TRBJ1-2; a weak D match, TRBD1 (5 bases). With 8 bases removed from V and 5 bases from J, the gap between germline ends came to 15 bases. The CDR3 has 13 amino acids. Germline V gene lookup returns CDR1 MDHEN and CDR2 SYDVKM. CDR3: CASRPPTAYGYTF. CDR3 DNA sequence: TGTGCCAGCCGTCCCCCGACAGCGTATGGCTACACCTTC.